Each of the 24 T cell receptor beta chains below was sequenced from the same sample in a study of CD8+ T cells in alopecia areata. Following extraction, RNA underwent reverse transcription to cDNA, which served as the sequencing template. The data were produced by immunoSEQ multiplex PCR, yet TCRdb's version contains in-frame clones alone and is incomplete. Altogether 180,000 or so clones are present, about 63% being singletons, with the ten largest covering 1.7%. This material consisted of CD4+ T cells sorted from blood, taken at week 0. These receptors all come from a human donor with alopecia areata.

For this clone: A single base separates this from a much larger clone, so it may be a read error. V usage is TRBV11-2 and J usage is TRBJ2-7; D uncertain. Trimming left V 5 bases short and J 2 bases short, with 4 bases between. The CDR3 spans 11 residues. In germline, CDR1 is SGHAT, CDR2 FQNNGV. In DNA form, the CDR3 reads TGTGCCAGCAGCGCTACCTACGAGCAGTACTTC. Translating it yields CASSATYEQYF. Looking up the rest from reference TRBV11-2 and TRBJ2-7 gives the full variable domain: EAGVAQSPRYKIIEKRQSVAFWCNPISGHATLYWYQQILGQGPKLLIQFQNNGVVDDSQLPKDRFSAERLKGVDSTLKIQPAKLEDSAVYLCASSATYEQYFGPGTRLTVT.

The chain couples TRBV5-1 to TRBJ1-2; 9 nucleotides agree with TRBD1. Germline CDR1 is SGHRS and CDR2 is YFSETQ. CDR3 size: 14 residues. The junction had 3 bases not matched to a gene; V was cut back by 4 bases and J by 2 bases. The CDR3 DNA follows: TGCGCCAGCAGCCCAGGGACAGGGAACTATGGCTACACCTTC. It is translated as CASSPGTGNYGYTF.

The chain carries TRBV2 and TRBJ1-2; no clear D gene. V lost 6 bases, J lost 2 bases, and 1 base lay in between. Germline V gene sequence: CDR1 SNHLY, CDR2 FYNNEI. The CDR3 runs 10 residues. CDR3 sequence reads: CASSNYGYTF. The CDR3 DNA reads TGTGCCAGCAGCAACTATGGCTACACCTTC.

The rearrangement links TRBV6-5 to TRBJ1-2; 7 nucleotides agree with TRBD1. The V and J ends lost 0 bases and 8 bases, in that order; junction bases with no gene match: 6. From germline, CDR1 is MNHEY and CDR2 SVGAGI. This CDR3 has 14 residues. The chain's CDR3 is CASSYSTQGGGYTF. CDR3 sequence (DNA): TGTGCCAGCAGTTACTCGACCCAGGGGGGCGGCTACACCTTC.

V usage is TRBV14 and J usage is TRBJ1-5; no clear D. The CDR3 sequence is 16 residues long. Germline assignment: CDR1 SGHDN and CDR2 FVKESK. Trimming left V 1 base short and J 5 bases short, with 15 bases between. DNA of the CDR3: TGTGCCAGCAGCCAAGGGAGGCTATCCGATGATCAGCCCCAGCATTTT. Residues: CASSQGRLSDDQPQHF.

The chain links TRBV25-1 to TRBJ2-7; 8 bases are a match to TRBD2. There are 17 residues in the CDR3. Germline V gives CDR1 MGHDK, CDR2 SYGVNS. Germline trimming cut 5 bases from V and 3 bases from J; bases unmatched to any gene: 15. The CDR3, as DNA: TGTGCCAGCAGTCACCGAAGGGGCGGGGGGCTCCTCTACGAGCAGTACTTC. The encoded protein is CASSHRRGGGLLYEQYF.

V usage is TRBV30 and J usage is TRBJ2-5; 11 nucleotides agree with TRBD1. The CDR3 is 11 amino acids. From germline, CDR1 is GTSNPN and CDR2 SVGIG (reference sequence). V shed 5 bases and J 7 bases; nucleotides not matched to a gene: 0. The CDR3 nucleotides are TGTGCCTGGGGGACAGGGGGGACCCAGTACTTC. It is translated as CAWGTGGTQYF. The whole variable domain, filled in from reference TRBV30 and TRBJ2-5, reads SQTIHQWPATLVQPVGSPLSLECTVEGTSNPNLYWYRQAAGRGLQLLFYSVGIGQISSEVPQNLSASRPQDRQFILSSKKLLLSDSGFYLCAWGTGGTQYFGPGTRLLVL.

This clone was counted only a few times. The chain has TRBV23-1 and TRBJ2-1; no reliable D call. TRBV23-1 counts as an open reading frame of uncertain function. The CDR3 covers 13 residues. V lost 0 bases, J lost 8 bases, and 8 bases lay in between. DNA of the CDR3: TGCGCCAGCAGTCAATCAATAGGATATGAGCAGTTCTTC. Translation: CASSQSIGYEQFF.

The V and J genes are TRBV29-1 and TRBJ2-7; D call uncertain. The V end was cut by 0 bases, the J end by 4 bases, with 10 bases between. The CDR3 has 13 residues. From germline, CDR1 is SQVTM and CDR2 ANQGSEA. The CDR3, as DNA: TGCAGCGTTGAAGATCCCGTTGTGTACGAGCAGTACTTC. This translates into CSVEDPVVYEQYF.

Details on this clone: Other DNA sequences from this sample encode an identical CDR3 as well. This chain uses TRBV7-2 with TRBJ2-3, with 9 nucleotides matching TRBD2. The germline CDR1 and CDR2 sequences are SGHTA and FQGNSA. V gave up 5 bases and J gave up 2 bases; unmatched junction bases: 5. There are 15 residues in the CDR3. CDR3 sequence reads: CASSPGLAFTDTQYF. DNA for the CDR3: TGTGCCAGCAGCCCTGGACTAGCGTTCACAGATACGCAGTATTTT.

This clone was detected many times. The chain couples TRBV29-1 to TRBJ1-2, with 8 bases lining up with TRBD1. V shed 7 bases and J 6 bases; nucleotides not matched to a gene: 10. This CDR3 has 13 residues. Germline loops: CDR1 SQVTM, CDR2 ANQGSEA. Here the CDR3 DNA reads TGCAGCGCGACTATGACAGGGGTGGATGGCTACACCTTC. Translation: CSATMTGVDGYTF.

The V call is TRBV4-1, the J call TRBJ1-1; weak D call: TRBD1 (5 bases). The CDR3 consists of 16 residues. V lost 1 base, J lost 3 bases, and 15 bases lay in between. Germline CDR1 reads MGHRA; CDR2 reads YSYEKL. CDR3 DNA sequence: TGCGCCAGCAGCCAAGTGTTTGCGGGGCAGGACACTGAAGCTTTCTTT. As protein: CASSQVFAGQDTEAFF.

This sequence joins TRBV10-3 and TRBJ1-1; weak D call: TRBD1 (6 bases). Per the germline V gene, CDR1 is ENHRY and CDR2 is SYGVKD. The V end lost 6 bases, the J end lost 3 bases, and 11 bases lay between the germline ends. This CDR3 has 13 residues. CDR3 in DNA: TGTGCCATCAGGTTCAGGGGCGACACTGAAGCTTTCTTT. It yields the protein CAIRFRGDTEAFF.

The sample holds a few counts of this clone. The genes are TRBV11-2 and TRBJ2-7; no clear D. The CDR3 runs 14 residues. Germline V gene lookup returns CDR1 SGHAT and CDR2 FQNNGV. V lost 1 base and J 7 bases, leaving 14 bases between the germline ends. The CDR3 sequence: CASSLVSLSGEQYF. CDR3 in DNA: TGTGCCAGCAGCTTAGTGTCCTTGTCCGGGGAGCAGTACTTC. The variable domain in full, with the rest retrieved from reference TRBV11-2 and TRBJ2-7, is EAGVAQSPRYKIIEKRQSVAFWCNPISGHATLYWYQQILGQGPKLLIQFQNNGVVDDSQLPKDRFSAERLKGVDSTLKIQPAKLEDSAVYLCASSLVSLSGEQYFGPGTRLTVT.

The chain carries TRBV18 and TRBJ2-7; TRBD1 matches 12 bases. V gave up 6 bases and J gave up 5 bases; unmatched junction bases: 5. The CDR3 has 14 residues. The germline gives CDR1 KGHSH, CDR2 LQKENI. The CDR3 sequence is CASSTGTGGNEQYF. As DNA, the CDR3 is TGTGCCAGCTCGACCGGGACAGGGGGCAACGAGCAGTACTTC.

As to this clone: The same CDR3 also results from other DNA sequences found in this sample. The genes are TRBV11-2 and TRBJ2-7; no clear D. V dropped 1 base and J dropped 2 bases, with 0 bases sitting between them. This CDR3 is built from 11 residues. Germline V gives CDR1 SGHAT, CDR2 FQNNGV. In nucleotides, the CDR3 is TGTGCCAGCAGCTTAGCCTACGAGCAGTACTTC. It yields the protein CASSLAYEQYF.

This clone was counted a single time. V usage is TRBV30 and J usage is TRBJ1-2, with D unresolved. The CDR3 consists of 14 residues. The V and J ends lost 3 bases and 7 bases respectively, with 18 bases between them. Germline V gives CDR1 GTSNPN, CDR2 SVGIG (reference sequence). CDR3 loop: CAWSVPRVHGGYTF. The DNA of the CDR3 is TGTGCCTGGAGCGTTCCTAGGGTTCATGGTGGCTACACCTTC.

The rearrangement joins TRBV6-5 to TRBJ1-5; no reliable D call. The CDR3 length is 12 residues. In germline, CDR1 is MNHEY, CDR2 SVGAGI. V gave up 7 bases and J gave up 2 bases, with 6 bases separating them. The DNA of the CDR3 is TGTGCCAGCACCGGCGGCAATCAGCCCCAGCATTTT. Amino acids: CASTGGNQPQHF.

This chain joins TRBV29-1 and TRBJ1-4; no definite D call. V was cut by 6 bases and J by 5 bases, with 13 bases left in between. The length of the CDR3 is 13 residues. Germline CDR1 and CDR2: SQVTM and ANQGSEA. DNA for the CDR3: TGCAGCGTCGCGGGCAGGATGAATGAAAAACTGTTTTTT. Protein: CSVAGRMNEKLFF.

With regard to this clone: A read error may account for a junction end that differs from germline. The chain combines TRBV6-6 with TRBJ2-7, with 7 bases matching TRBD2. The CDR3 sequence is 14 residues long. Germline CDR1 is MNHNY and CDR2 is SVGAGI (reference sequence). CDR3 nucleotide sequence: TGTGCCAGCAGTTCCCCGGGGGGAGCCTACGAGCAGTGCTTC. It codes for CASSSPGGAYEQCF.

This clone was picked up a small number of times. J is TRBJ1-1 and V is TRBV29-1; D gene unclear. Germline CDR1 reads SQVTM; CDR2 reads ANQGSEA. This CDR3 has 13 residues. Trimming took 5 bases from V and 7 from J, leaving 17 bases between them. CDR3 loop: CSVIWSEGFEAFF. In DNA, the CDR3 is TGCAGCGTTATTTGGTCAGAGGGATTTGAAGCTTTCTTT.

This clone appeared a few times. The chain combines TRBV7-2 with TRBJ2-7, with 10 bases aligning to TRBD1. CDR1 and CDR2 (germline): SGHTA, FQGNSA. The J segment lost 6 bases and the V segment lost 5 bases, leaving 13 bases of the junction unmatched. The CDR3 spans 16 residues. The CDR3 region has the DNA TGTGCCAGCAGCCCTACTCTGGGACAGGGGAGTGCCGAGCAGTACTTC. Amino acid sequence: CASSPTLGQGSAEQYF.

There are a few counts of this clone. The same CDR3 arises from other DNA sequences in this sample as well. The chain joins TRBV7-2 to TRBJ2-3; no clear D. Germline V gives CDR1 SGHTA, CDR2 FQGNSA. The CDR3 totals 12 residues. Trimming left V 3 bases short and J 3 bases short, with 4 bases between. In nucleotides, the CDR3 is TGTGCCAGCAGCTTTAGTACAGATACGCAGTATTTT. This codes for CASSFSTDTQYF. Filled out from reference TRBV7-2 and TRBJ2-3, the complete variable domain reads GAGVSQSPSNKVTEKGKDVELRCDPISGHTALYWYRQSLGQGLEFLIYFQGNSAPDKSGLPSDRFSAERTGGSVSTLTIQRTQQEDSAVYLCASSFSTDTQYFGPGTRLTVL.

The chain combines TRBV4-2 with TRBJ2-3; 9 positions match TRBD2. Germline values: CDR1 LGHNA, CDR2 YNFKEQ. The V segment lost 0 bases and the J segment 2 bases; nucleotides outside the gene matches: 6. The CDR3 runs 17 residues. The CDR3 bases are TGTGCCAGCAGCCAAGACCCTAGCGGGATCCCCACAGATACGCAGTATTTT. Encoded protein: CASSQDPSGIPTDTQYF.